The TCR beta chain described here comes from a study of T cells after yellow fever vaccination. Findings of the study overall: Subsequent booster samples again held most clones from primary vaccination (approximately 95% CD4, over 80% CD8).

TCRdb recomputed calls from the 5' RACE reads with MiXCR, one row per CDR3 protein. Found here are about 300,000 distinct CDR3 sequences, approximately 8% of them singletons; the top ten hold 3% to 4%. As to this clonotype: The antigen is undetermined.

The V and J ends lost 4 bases and 3 bases, in that order; junction bases with no gene match: 5. The CDR3 is made up of 15 amino acids. Sample: CD4+ T cells sorted from PBMCs, taken 5 days after the yellow fever booster vaccination. The source is a man between 18 and 29 years old who received the YFV17D yellow fever vaccine. This sequence joins TRBV12-3 or TRBV12-4 and TRBJ2-3; 9 nucleotides align to TRBD1. The CDR3 coding sequence is TGTGCCAGCAGTTCACAGGGGGCAGTAACAGATACGCAGTATTTT. Protein sequence: CASSSQGAVTDTQYF.